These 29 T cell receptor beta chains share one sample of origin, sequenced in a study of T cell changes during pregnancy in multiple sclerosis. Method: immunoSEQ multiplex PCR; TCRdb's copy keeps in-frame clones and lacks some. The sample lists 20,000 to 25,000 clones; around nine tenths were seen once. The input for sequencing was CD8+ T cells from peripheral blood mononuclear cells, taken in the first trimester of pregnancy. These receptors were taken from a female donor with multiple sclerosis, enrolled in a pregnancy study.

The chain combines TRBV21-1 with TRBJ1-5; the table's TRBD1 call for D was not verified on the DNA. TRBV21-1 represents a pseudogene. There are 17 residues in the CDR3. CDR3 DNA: TGTGCCAGCAGCCCACAGGAGAATCAGGGTGGCAATCAGCCCCAGCATTTT. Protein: CASSPQENQGGNQPQHF.

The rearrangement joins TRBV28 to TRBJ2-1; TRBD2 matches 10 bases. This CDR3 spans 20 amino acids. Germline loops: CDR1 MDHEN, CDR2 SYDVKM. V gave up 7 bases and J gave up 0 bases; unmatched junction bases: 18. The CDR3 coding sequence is TGTGCCAGCACCGAAAATAGCGGGAGGCTCCGCTGGAGCTCCTACAATGAGCAGTTCTTC. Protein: CASTENSGRLRWSSYNEQFF.

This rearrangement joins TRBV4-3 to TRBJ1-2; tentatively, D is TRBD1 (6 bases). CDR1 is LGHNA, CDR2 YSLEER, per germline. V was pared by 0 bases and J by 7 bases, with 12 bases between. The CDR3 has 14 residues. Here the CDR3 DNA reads TGCGCCAGCAGCCAAGACCGGGGGGCGTTTGGCTACACCTTC. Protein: CASSQDRGAFGYTF.

CDR3 sequence: CASRDSYEAFF. CDR3 nucleotide sequence: TGCGCCAGTCGAGACAGCTATGAAGCTTTCTTT. The V and J genes are TRBV5-1 and TRBJ1-1; D might be TRBD1 (5 bases). The V and J ends lost 8 bases and 7 bases respectively, with 12 bases between them. The CDR3 loop spans 11 amino acids. CDR1 SGHRS and CDR2 YFSETQ come from the germline V gene.

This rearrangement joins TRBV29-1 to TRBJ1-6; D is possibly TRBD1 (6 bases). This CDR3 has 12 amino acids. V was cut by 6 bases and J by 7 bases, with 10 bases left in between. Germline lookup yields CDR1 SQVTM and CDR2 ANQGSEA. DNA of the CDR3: TGCAGCGTCGCCGACAGGAATTCACCCCTCCACTTT. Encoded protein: CSVADRNSPLHF.

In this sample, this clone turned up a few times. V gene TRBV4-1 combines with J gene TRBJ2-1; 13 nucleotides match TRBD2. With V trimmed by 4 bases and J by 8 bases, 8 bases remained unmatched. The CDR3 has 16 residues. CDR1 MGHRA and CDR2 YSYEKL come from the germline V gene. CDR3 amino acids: CASSPVGLAGDYEQFF. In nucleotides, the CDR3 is TGCGCCAGCAGCCCCGTCGGACTAGCGGGAGACTATGAGCAGTTCTTC.

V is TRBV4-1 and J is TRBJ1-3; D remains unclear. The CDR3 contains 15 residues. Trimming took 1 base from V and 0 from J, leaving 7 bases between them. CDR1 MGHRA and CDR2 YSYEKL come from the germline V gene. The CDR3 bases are TGCGCCAGCAGCCAAGTGTCCAGCTCTGGAAACACCATATATTTT. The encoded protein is CASSQVSSSGNTIYF.

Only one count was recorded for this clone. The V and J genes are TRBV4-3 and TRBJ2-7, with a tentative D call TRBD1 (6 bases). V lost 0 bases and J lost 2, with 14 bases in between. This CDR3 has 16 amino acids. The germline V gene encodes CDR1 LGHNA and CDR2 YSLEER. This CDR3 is CASSQDRTDFAYEQYF. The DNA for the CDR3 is TGCGCCAGCAGCCAAGATCGGACAGATTTCGCCTACGAGCAGTACTTC.

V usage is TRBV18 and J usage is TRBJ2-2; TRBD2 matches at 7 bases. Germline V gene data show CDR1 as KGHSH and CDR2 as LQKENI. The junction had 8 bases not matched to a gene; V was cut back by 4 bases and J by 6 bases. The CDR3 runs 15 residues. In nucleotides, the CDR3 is TGTGCCAGCTCACTACCCCACGCGGGGGCCGGGGAGCTGTTTTTT. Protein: CASSLPHAGAGELFF.

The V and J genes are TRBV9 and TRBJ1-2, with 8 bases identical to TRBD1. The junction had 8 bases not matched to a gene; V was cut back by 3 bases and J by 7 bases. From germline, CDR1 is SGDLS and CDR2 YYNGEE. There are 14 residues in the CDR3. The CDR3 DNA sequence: TGTGCCAGCAGCGGGGGGCAGGGGGCTGGTGGCTACACCTTC. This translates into CASSGGQGAGGYTF.

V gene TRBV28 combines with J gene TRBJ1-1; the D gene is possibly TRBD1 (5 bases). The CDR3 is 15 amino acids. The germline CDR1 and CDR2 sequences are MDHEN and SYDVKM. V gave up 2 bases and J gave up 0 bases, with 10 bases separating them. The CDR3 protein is CASSLVGAMNTEAFF. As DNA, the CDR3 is TGTGCCAGCAGTTTAGTAGGGGCCATGAACACTGAAGCTTTCTTT.

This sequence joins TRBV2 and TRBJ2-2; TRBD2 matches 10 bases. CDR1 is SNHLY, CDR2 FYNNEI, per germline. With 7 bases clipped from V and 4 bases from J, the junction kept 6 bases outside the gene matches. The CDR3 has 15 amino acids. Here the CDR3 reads CASTAVAGGTGELFF. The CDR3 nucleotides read TGTGCCAGCACGGCAGTAGCGGGAGGCACCGGGGAGCTGTTTTTT.

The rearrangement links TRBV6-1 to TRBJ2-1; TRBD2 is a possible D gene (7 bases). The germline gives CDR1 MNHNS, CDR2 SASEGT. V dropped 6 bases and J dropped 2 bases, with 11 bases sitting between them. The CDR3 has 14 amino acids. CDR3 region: CASRMGGPYNEQFF. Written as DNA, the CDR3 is TGTGCCAGCAGGATGGGGGGGCCCTACAATGAGCAGTTCTTC.

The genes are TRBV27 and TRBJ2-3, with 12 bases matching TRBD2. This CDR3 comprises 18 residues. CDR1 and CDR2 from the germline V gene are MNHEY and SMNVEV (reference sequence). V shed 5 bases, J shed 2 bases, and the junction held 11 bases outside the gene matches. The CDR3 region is CASSPPGLAGLITDTQYF. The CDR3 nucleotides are TGTGCCAGCAGTCCCCCGGGACTAGCGGGCCTGATCACAGATACGCAGTATTTT.

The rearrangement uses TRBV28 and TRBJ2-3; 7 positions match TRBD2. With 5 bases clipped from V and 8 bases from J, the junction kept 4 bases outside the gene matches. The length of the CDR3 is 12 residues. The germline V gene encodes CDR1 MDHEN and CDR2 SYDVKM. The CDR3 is CASSGLVGTQYF. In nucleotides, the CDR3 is TGTGCCAGCAGTGGACTAGTCGGTACGCAGTATTTT. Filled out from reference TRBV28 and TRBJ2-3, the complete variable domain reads DVKVTQSSRYLVKRTGEKVFLECVQDMDHENMFWYRQDPGLGLRLIYFSYDVKMKEKGDIPEGYSVSREKKERFSLILESASTNQTSMYLCASSGLVGTQYFGPGTRLTVL.

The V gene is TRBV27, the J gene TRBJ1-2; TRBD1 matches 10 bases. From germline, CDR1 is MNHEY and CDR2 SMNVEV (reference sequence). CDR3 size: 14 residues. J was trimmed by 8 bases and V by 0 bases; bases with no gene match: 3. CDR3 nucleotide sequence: TGTGCCAGCAGTTTATCAGGGACAGGGGTCGGCTACACCTTC. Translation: CASSLSGTGVGYTF.

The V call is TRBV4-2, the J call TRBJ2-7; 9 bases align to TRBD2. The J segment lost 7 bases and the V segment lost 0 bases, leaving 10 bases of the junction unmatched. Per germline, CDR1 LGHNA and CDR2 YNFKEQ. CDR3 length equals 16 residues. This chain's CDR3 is CASSQEAAGGPGEQYF. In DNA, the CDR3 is TGTGCCAGCAGCCAAGAGGCGGCGGGAGGGCCGGGGGAGCAGTACTTC.

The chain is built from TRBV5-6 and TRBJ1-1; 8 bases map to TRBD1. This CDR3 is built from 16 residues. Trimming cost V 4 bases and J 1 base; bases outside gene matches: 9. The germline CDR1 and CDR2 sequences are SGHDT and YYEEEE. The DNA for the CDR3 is TGTGCCAGCAGCCCAGGACAGGGCAGCAGGAACACTGAAGCTTTCTTT. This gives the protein CASSPGQGSRNTEAFF.

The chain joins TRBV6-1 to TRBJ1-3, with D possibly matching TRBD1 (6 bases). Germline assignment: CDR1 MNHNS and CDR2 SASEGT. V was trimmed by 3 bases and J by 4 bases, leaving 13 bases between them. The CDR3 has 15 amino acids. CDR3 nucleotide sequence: TGTGCCAGCAGTGATTGGGGGCTTGGGGGAAACACCATATATTTT. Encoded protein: CASSDWGLGGNTIYF.

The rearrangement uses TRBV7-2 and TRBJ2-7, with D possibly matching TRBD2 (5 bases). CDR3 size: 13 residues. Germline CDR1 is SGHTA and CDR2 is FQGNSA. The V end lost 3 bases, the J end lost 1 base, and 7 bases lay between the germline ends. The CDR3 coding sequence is TGTGCCAGCAGCTTTAGCGTATCCTACGAGCAGTACTTC. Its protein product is CASSFSVSYEQYF.

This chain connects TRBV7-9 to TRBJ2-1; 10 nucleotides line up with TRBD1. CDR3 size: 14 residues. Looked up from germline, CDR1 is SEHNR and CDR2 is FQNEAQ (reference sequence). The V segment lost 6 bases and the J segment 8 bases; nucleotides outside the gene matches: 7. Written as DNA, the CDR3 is TGTGCCAGCAGTCGCGGACAGGGGGGCGATGAGCAGTTCTTC. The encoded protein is CASSRGQGGDEQFF.

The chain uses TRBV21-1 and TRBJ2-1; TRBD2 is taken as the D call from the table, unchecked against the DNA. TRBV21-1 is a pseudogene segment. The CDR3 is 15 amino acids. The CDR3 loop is CAAHIGVSGDNEQFF. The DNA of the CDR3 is TGTGCCGCACATATAGGGGTGAGCGGGGACAATGAGCAGTTCTTC.

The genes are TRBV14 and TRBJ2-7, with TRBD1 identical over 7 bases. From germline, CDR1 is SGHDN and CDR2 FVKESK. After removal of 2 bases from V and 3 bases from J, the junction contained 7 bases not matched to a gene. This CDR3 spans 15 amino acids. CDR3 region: CASSQFGQENYEQYF. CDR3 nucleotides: TGTGCCAGCAGCCAATTCGGACAGGAAAACTACGAGCAGTACTTC.

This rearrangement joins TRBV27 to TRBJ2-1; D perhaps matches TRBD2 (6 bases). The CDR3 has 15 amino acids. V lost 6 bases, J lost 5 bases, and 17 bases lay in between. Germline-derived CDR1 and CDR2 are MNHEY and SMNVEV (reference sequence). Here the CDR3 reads CASSPWAGFHNEQFF. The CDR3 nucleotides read TGTGCCAGCAGCCCCTGGGCGGGGTTCCACAATGAGCAGTTCTTC.

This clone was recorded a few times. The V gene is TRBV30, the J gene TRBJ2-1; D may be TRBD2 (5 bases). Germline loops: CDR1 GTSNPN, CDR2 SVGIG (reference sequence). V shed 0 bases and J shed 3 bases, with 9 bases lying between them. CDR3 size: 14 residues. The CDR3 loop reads CAWSVLADYNEQFF. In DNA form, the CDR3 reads TGTGCCTGGAGTGTTCTAGCAGACTACAATGAGCAGTTCTTC.

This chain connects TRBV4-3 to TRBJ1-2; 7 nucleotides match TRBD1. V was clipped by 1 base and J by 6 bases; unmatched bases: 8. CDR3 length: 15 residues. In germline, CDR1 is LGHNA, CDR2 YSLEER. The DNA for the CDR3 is TGCGCCAGCAGCCAAGGCGGAGGGGGCACCCATGGCTACACCTTC. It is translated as CASSQGGGGTHGYTF.

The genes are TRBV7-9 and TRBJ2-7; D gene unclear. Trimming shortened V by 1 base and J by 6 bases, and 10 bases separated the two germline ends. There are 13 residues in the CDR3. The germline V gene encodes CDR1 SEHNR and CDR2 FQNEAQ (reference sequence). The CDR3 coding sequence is TGTGCCAGCAGCTTAGTTGGCCCCCCCGAGCAGTACTTC. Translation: CASSLVGPPEQYF.

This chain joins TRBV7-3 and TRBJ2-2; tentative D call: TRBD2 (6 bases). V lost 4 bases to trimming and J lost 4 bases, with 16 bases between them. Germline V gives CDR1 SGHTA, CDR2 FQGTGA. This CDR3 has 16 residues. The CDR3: CASSSPASEFTGELFF. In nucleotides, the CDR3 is TGTGCCAGCAGCTCCCCGGCTAGCGAATTCACCGGGGAGCTGTTTTTT.

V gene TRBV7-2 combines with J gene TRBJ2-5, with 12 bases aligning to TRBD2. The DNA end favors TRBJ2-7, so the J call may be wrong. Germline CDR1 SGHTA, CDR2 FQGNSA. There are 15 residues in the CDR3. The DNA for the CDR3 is TGTGCCAGCAGCCCACGACTAGCGGGAGCTTACGAGCAGTACTTC. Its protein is CASSPRLAGAYEQYF.